The source of this T cell receptor beta chain is a study of blood T cell repertoires in COVID-19. Study information: The United States, Italy and Spain supplied acute and convalescent COVID-19 samples. T cells, B-cell-depleted T cells, or PBMCs supplied cDNA or gDNA.

As processed by the authors: Cell counts per sample came from amplifying reference gene primers. TCRdb keeps only in-frame clones here, not all; method: immunoSEQ multiplex PCR. Clonal size and the V and J genes are those of that table, whereas D and trimming came from the DNA. The sample shows 210,000 or so clones, almost 90% of them seen only once. Trimming took 2 bases from V and 1 from J; bases not matched to a gene: 6. CDR1 MNHNS and CDR2 SASEGT come from the germline V gene. The CDR3 contains 17 residues. The TCR originated in a woman aged 55-75 years with acute or convalescent COVID-19. The source material was peripheral blood. The V and J genes are TRBV6-1 and TRBJ1-1; 11 bases agree with TRBD1. The CDR3, as DNA: TGTGCCAGCAGTGAAAGGGGACAGGGGGTAGGGAACACTGAAGCTTTCTTT. Its translation is CASSERGQGVGNTEAFF.